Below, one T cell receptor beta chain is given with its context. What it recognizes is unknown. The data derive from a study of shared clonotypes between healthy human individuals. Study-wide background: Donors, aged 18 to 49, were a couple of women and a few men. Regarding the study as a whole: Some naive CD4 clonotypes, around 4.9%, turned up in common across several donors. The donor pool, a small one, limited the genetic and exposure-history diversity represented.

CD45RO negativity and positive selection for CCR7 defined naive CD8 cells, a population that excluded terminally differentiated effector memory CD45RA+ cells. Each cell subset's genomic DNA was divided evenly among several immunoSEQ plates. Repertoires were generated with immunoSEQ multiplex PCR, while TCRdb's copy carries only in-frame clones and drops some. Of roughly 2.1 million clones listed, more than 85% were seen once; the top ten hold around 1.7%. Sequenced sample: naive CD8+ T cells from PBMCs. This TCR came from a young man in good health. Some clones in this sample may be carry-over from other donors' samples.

The CDR3 sequence: CASSSWRNTEAFF. In nucleotides, the CDR3 is TGTGCCAGCAGTTCTTGGAGGAACACTGAAGCTTTCTTT. V gene TRBV6-5 combines with J gene TRBJ1-1; unclear D gene. The germline CDR1 and CDR2 sequences are MNHEY and SVGAGI. The CDR3 totals 13 residues. V was cut by 4 bases and J by 1 base, with 7 bases left in between.